What follows are 9 T cell receptor beta chains derived from one specimen sequenced in a study of low-dose radiotherapy and immunotherapy resistance in tumors. First-strand cDNA used TRAV- and TRBV-specific primers, covering alpha and beta chains. Amplification of TCRs used a constant-region primer and V-primer adapter for about 20 PCR cycles. TCRdb processed the reads anew with MiXCR; each CDR3 protein has one entry. The profile covers about 11,000 distinct CDR3 sequences, with about 62% appearing a single time and roughly 12% taken by the ten largest. Every receptor here comes from a human donor with advanced metastatic prostate, ovarian, gallbladder or colorectal cancer (not recorded which). This table probably holds off-target reads from a library built for another chain.

The V gene is TRBV18, the J gene TRBJ1-5; D might be TRBD1 (6 bases). The V end lost 4 bases, the J end lost 0 bases, and 19 bases lay between the germline ends. The CDR3 consists of 18 residues. CDR1 is KGHSH, CDR2 LQKENI, per germline. CDR3 in amino acids: CASSQVRGPTDSNQPQHF. The DNA for the CDR3 is TGTGCCAGCTCACAGGTCAGGGGTCCTACGGATAGCAATCAGCCCCAGCATTTT.

This clonotype has more than one count but fewer than ten. V and J are TRBV19 and TRBJ1-2; 9 bases are shared with TRBD1. The CDR3 is 14 amino acids. J gave up 7 bases and V 6 bases, and 9 bases lay outside the gene matches. The germline V gene encodes CDR1 LNHDA and CDR2 SQIVND (reference sequence). In DNA, the CDR3 is TGTGCCAGTAGCCGGGACAGGGCACTCTCTGGCTACACCTTC. Encoded protein: CASSRDRALSGYTF.

The chain couples TRBV5-4 to TRBJ2-7; perhaps TRBD2 as D (5 bases). This CDR3 has 15 residues. Germline V CDR1 and CDR2: SGHNT, YYREEE (reference sequence). V was pared by 0 bases and J by 2 bases, with 12 bases between. In DNA, the CDR3 is TGTGCCAGCAGCTTGGTTACGAGGGCACCCTACGAGCAGTACTTC. Translating it yields CASSLVTRAPYEQYF.

The V gene is TRBV29-1, the J gene TRBJ1-1, with D perhaps matching TRBD1 (6 bases). Germline V gene data show CDR1 as SQVTM and CDR2 as ANQGSEA. Trimming pared 3 bases from V and 3 bases from J, leaving 11 bases between. The CDR3 sequence is 13 residues long. In DNA form, the CDR3 reads TGCAGCGTTGATGGGGACACCCACACTGAAGCTTTCTTT. Translated: CSVDGDTHTEAFF.

The chain joins TRBV5-1 to TRBJ1-1, with D perhaps TRBD1 (6 bases). V lost 4 bases and J lost 5, with 24 bases in between. Looked up from germline, CDR1 is SGHRS and CDR2 is YFSETQ. The CDR3 covers 17 residues. Here the CDR3 reads CASSGGLQGLEGTEAFF. CDR3 DNA sequence: TGCGCCAGCAGCGGTGGATTACAGGGCCTTGAAGGTACTGAAGCTTTCTTT.

The chain has TRBV28 and TRBJ1-1; 7 bases are a match to TRBD1. Germline assignment: CDR1 MDHEN and CDR2 SYDVKM. The CDR3 totals 10 residues. The trim removed 10 bases at V and 8 bases at J, leaving 4 bases unmatched. The CDR3 DNA reads TGTGCCACCAAGACAGGGGAAGCTTTCTTT. Encoded protein: CATKTGEAFF.

CDR3 DNA sequence: TGTGCCAGCAGCTTTGGACAGGGTAGGGGAGAGACCCAGTACTTC. It specifies CASSFGQGRGETQYF. V and J are TRBV7-9 and TRBJ2-5, with TRBD1 matching 8 bases. Germline trimming cut 3 bases from V and 4 bases from J; bases unmatched to any gene: 7. The CDR3 is 15 residues long. CDR1 and CDR2 from the germline V gene are SEHNR and FQNEAQ (reference sequence).

This clonotype was detected only once. The chain links TRBV14 to TRBJ2-1; the match to TRBD2 covers 16 bases. Per germline, CDR1 SGHDN and CDR2 FVKESK. V was clipped by 0 bases and J by 3 bases; unmatched bases: 5. The CDR3 spans 19 residues. The CDR3 protein is CASSQDLGLAGGYYNEQFF. In DNA form, the CDR3 reads TGTGCCAGCAGCCAAGATTTGGGACTAGCGGGAGGGTACTACAATGAGCAGTTCTTC.

This rearrangement joins TRBV20-1 to TRBJ1-6; D gene uncertain. The CDR3 is made up of 14 amino acids. V was clipped by 5 bases and J by 7 bases, with 15 bases between them. Germline loops: CDR1 DFQATT, CDR2 SNEGSKA (reference sequence). CDR3 loop: CSAPATVGNSPLHF. The CDR3 nucleotides are TGCAGTGCTCCCGCCACCGTGGGGAATTCACCCCTCCACTTT.